Listed below are T cell receptor beta chains from one sample, sequenced in a study of T cell responses to AZD1222 COVID-19 vaccine. Libraries were prepared by immunoSEQ multiplex PCR; TCRdb keeps only in-frame clonotypes and omits some of them. The data show about 140,000 clones, roughly 90% seen once. Specimen: peripheral blood, collected 28 days after the second AZD1222 dose. Every receptor here comes from an adult who received the AZD1222 COVID-19 vaccine. Both conserved end residues are part of each CDR3.

v_gene | CDR3aa
TRBV14 | CASSHNYAANTGELFF
TRBV28 | CASKPGQGPGEQYF
TRBV25-1 | CASGGGEQYF
TRBV18 | CASSPSDRGISGELFF
TRBV2 | CASRRDGETQYF
TRBV19 | CASSMSGQVNTGELFF
TRBV4-2 | CASSGGAYNEQFF
TRBV7-9 | CASSPGQPTRWGGYTF
TRBV5-5 | CASSQRQTGTNTEAFF
TRBV24-1 | CATSDRTGGFQPQHF
TRBV6-2/TRBV6-3 | CASSKLTGFNEKLFF
TRBV15 | CATSSDWGPNQPQHF
TRBV11-2 | CASSLDHEQYF
TRBV19 | CASSTGDRPYNEQFF
TRBV28 | CASSSLANYGYTF
TRBV14 | CASSPRISGVGGYTF
TRBV6-6 | CATQGRGTGELFF
TRBV27 | CASSLRQESSYNEQFF
TRBV19 | CASSMDMGVGYTF
TRBV7-8 | CASSSTGDSGYGYTF
TRBV25-1 | CASTRAQKNSPLHF
TRBV28 | CASSPGTAGNTIYF
TRBV9 | CASSLGTASSYNEQFF
TRBV5-1 | CASSLTGQGILGTEAFF
TRBV19 | CASRMVGARTGELFF
TRBV4-2 | CASSQAAGQGTGYTF
TRBV19 | CASSIVAGVGEQYF
TRBV28 | CASTRTGGNNSPLHF
TRBV4-1 | CASSHGTGPYEQYF
TRBV24-1 | CATSDSRGENTEAFF
TRBV2 | CASTGDRGFSTDTQYF
TRBV7-8 | CASSLDRRYNEKLFF
TRBV5-4 | CASSPRPGGTNEKLFF
TRBV24-1 | CATSTSGTSSYNEQFF
TRBV28 | CASSFQGAGVFEKLFF
TRBV7-2 | CASSLAGGTYEQYF
TRBV5-1 | CASSLGQVYEQYF
TRBV5-1 | CASSLEGREQSPLHF
TRBV9 | CASSVERRGSPTDTQYF
TRBV19 | CASSINPSGRSYEQYF
TRBV27 | CASSKLAAGETQYF
TRBV19 | CASSIGDNQPQHF